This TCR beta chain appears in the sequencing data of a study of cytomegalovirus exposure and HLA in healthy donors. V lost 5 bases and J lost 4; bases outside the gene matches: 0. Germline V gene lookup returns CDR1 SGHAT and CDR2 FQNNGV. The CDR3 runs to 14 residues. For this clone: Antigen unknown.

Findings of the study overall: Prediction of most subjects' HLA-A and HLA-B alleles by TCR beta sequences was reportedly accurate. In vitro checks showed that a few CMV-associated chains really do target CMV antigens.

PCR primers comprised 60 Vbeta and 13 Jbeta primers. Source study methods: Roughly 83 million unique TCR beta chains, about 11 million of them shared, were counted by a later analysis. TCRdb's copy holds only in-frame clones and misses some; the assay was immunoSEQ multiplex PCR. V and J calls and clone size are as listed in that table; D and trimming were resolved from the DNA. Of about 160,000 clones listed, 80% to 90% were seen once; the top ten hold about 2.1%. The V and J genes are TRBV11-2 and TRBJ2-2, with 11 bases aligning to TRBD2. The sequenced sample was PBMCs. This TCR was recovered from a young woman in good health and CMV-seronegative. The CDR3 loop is CASSGLAGTGELFF. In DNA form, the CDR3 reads TGTGCCAGCAGCGGACTAGCGGGCACCGGGGAGCTGTTTTTT.